Presented here are 20 T cell receptor beta chains from one specimen sequenced in a study of response to subunit inactivated influenza vaccine. TCRdb reanalysed the RT-PCR reads using MiXCR and keeps one entry per CDR3 protein. The table has about 520,000 distinct CDR3 sequences, approximately 7.8% seen once; the top ten hold around 12%. The sequencing here drew on PBMCs from blood, taken around 25 months after vaccination. The receptors derive from a man in his fifties or sixties who received an inactivated influenza vaccine.

The chain recombines TRBV7-2 with TRBJ1-5, with unresolved D. This CDR3 spans 15 amino acids. Germline V gives CDR1 SGHTA, CDR2 FQGNSA. Trimming left V 0 bases short and J 1 base short, with 7 bases between. CDR3 DNA sequence: TGTGCCAGCAGCTTAGCATACGGAAGCAATCAGCCCCAGCATTTT. Its translation is CASSLAYGSNQPQHF.

J is TRBJ2-5 and V is TRBV12-3 or TRBV12-4; D is unclear. The length of the CDR3 is 13 residues. Trimming cost V 3 bases and J 6 bases, with 11 bases left between them. CDR3 residues: CASSFSPGQTQYF. CDR3 nucleotide sequence: TGTGCCAGCAGTTTCTCCCCCGGGCAGACCCAGTACTTC.

The table lists this clonotype with a few counts. This sequence joins TRBV6-2 or TRBV6-3 and TRBJ2-1; 8 bases agree with TRBD1. Germline loops: CDR1 MNHEY, CDR2 SVGEGT. The CDR3 contains 12 residues. V lost 5 bases to trimming and J lost 12 bases; unmatched junction nucleotides: 6. The CDR3 coding sequence is TGTGCCAGCAGTAAGGACAGGGATCGGCAGTTCTTC. Translating it yields CASSKDRDRQFF.

The rearrangement links TRBV2 to TRBJ2-7; tentatively, D is TRBD1 (5 bases). Germline V gene sequence: CDR1 SNHLY, CDR2 FYNNEI. The CDR3 is 11 residues long. Trimming left V 5 bases short and J 6 bases short, with 8 bases between. In nucleotides, the CDR3 is TGTGCCAGCAGTCCCAGGGTCGAGCAGTACTTC. Translating it yields CASSPRVEQYF.

This clonotype was counted many times. The chain joins TRBV7-2 to TRBJ2-7; no clear D. Trimming stripped 1 base from V and 0 bases from J, with 10 bases between. Germline V gives CDR1 SGHTA, CDR2 FQGNSA. The CDR3 consists of 15 residues. The CDR3, as DNA: TGTGCCAGCAGCTTAGGTCTAGGCCGCTCCTACGAGCAGTACTTC. Translation: CASSLGLGRSYEQYF.

This clonotype was counted many times. This chain uses TRBV5-1 with TRBJ2-7; 12 nucleotides agree with TRBD2. V was clipped by 0 bases and J by 4 bases; unmatched bases: 2. CDR1 and CDR2 from the germline V gene are SGHRS and YFSETQ. This CDR3 comprises 15 residues. The CDR3 DNA follows: TGCGCCAGCAGCTTGGAGCTAGCGGGGGGGTACGAGCAGTACTTC. Its protein product is CASSLELAGGYEQYF.

CDR3 protein: CASSDARVINSPLHF. The CDR3 nucleotides read TGTGCCAGCAGTGACGCCCGGGTAATTAACTCACCCCTCCACTTT. The chain uses TRBV25-1 and TRBJ1-6; D gene uncertain. There are 15 residues in the CDR3. V lost 3 bases, J lost 10 bases, and 16 bases lay in between. Germline V gene lookup returns CDR1 MGHDK and CDR2 SYGVNS. Variable domain in full (rest from reference TRBV25-1 and TRBJ1-6): EADIYQTPRYLVIGTGKKITLECSQTMGHDKMYWYQQDPGMELHLIHYSYGVNSTEKGDLSSESTVSRIRTEHFPLTLESARPSHTSQYLCASSDARVINSPLHFGNGTRLTVT.

This clonotype was detected ten times or more. The rearrangement links TRBV5-1 to TRBJ2-1; D unclear. The germline CDR1 and CDR2 sequences are SGHRS and YFSETQ. The CDR3 has 14 residues. The V gene lost 4 bases and the J gene lost 4 bases, with 12 bases spanning the gap. This chain's CDR3 is CASSVDRIYNEQFF. The CDR3 bases are TGCGCCAGCAGCGTGGACCGAATATACAATGAGCAGTTCTTC. Together with reference TRBV5-1 and TRBJ2-1, the CDR3 gives the full variable domain: KAGVTQTPRYLIKTRGQQVTLSCSPISGHRSVSWYQQTPGQGLQFLFEYFSETQRNKGNFPGRFSGRQFSNSRSEMNVSTLELGDSALYLCASSVDRIYNEQFFGPGTRLTVL.

This clonotype was detected a few times. CDR3 nucleotide sequence: TGCAGTGCTCCCCGTGGGGGAAGGGGCTATGGCTACACCTTC. It translates to CSAPRGGRGYGYTF. V usage is TRBV20-1 and J usage is TRBJ1-2; a weak D match, TRBD1 (5 bases). The CDR3 extends over 14 amino acids. V was pared by 5 bases and J by 4 bases, with 17 bases between. Looked up from germline, CDR1 is DFQATT and CDR2 is SNEGSKA (reference sequence).

This clonotype appeared many times. This sequence joins TRBV6-2 or TRBV6-3 and TRBJ2-4; the match to TRBD2 covers 7 bases. Germline V gene sequence: CDR1 MNHEY, CDR2 SVGEGT. This CDR3 contains 15 residues. V was clipped by 7 bases and J by 6 bases; unmatched bases: 12. DNA for the CDR3: TGTGCCAGCACCATAGAGGCGGGAGTGGGAAACATTCAGTACTTC. Translating it yields CASTIEAGVGNIQYF.

This clonotype was observed a handful of times. The chain recombines TRBV6-5 with TRBJ2-7; D perhaps matches TRBD2 (6 bases). V dropped 0 bases and J dropped 4 bases, with 10 bases sitting between them. Germline V gene lookup returns CDR1 MNHEY and CDR2 SVGAGI. This CDR3 region has 14 residues. CDR3 bases: TGTGCCAGCAGTTACTCGGAACGGGGGTACGAGCAGTACTTC. It codes for CASSYSERGYEQYF.

This clonotype was counted many times. V is TRBV12-3 or TRBV12-4 and J is TRBJ2-7; TRBD1 might be the D (6 bases). The V gene lost 1 base and the J gene lost 4 bases, with 8 bases spanning the gap. The CDR3 contains 13 residues. CDR3 sequence: CASSLVTGYEQYF. The CDR3 DNA reads TGTGCCAGCAGTTTAGTCACAGGGTACGAGCAGTACTTC.

This clonotype came up many times. The junction departs from germline at one end; a sequencing error may be responsible. The J gene is TRBJ2-5, the V gene TRBV7-2, with D perhaps being TRBD1 or TRBD2 (5 bases each). The CDR3 covers 14 residues. Germline V lookup: CDR1 SGHTA, CDR2 FQGNSA. For the CDR3, the DNA is TGTGCCAGCAGCTCCGACGATAACTTCGGGGCCCCCCACTTC. Amino acid sequence: CASSSDDNFGAPHF.

This clonotype was seen more than once but under ten times. The V and J genes are TRBV20-1 and TRBJ1-5, with D uncertain. Germline V gives CDR1 DFQATT, CDR2 SNEGSKA (reference sequence). The CDR3 has 14 residues. V lost 0 bases, J lost 9 bases, and 15 bases lay in between. The CDR3 is CSARDYGRGWPQHF. The DNA for the CDR3 is TGCAGTGCTAGAGATTACGGGCGCGGATGGCCCCAGCATTTT.

Only a few counts were recorded for this clonotype. The gene calls are TRBV5-1 and TRBJ2-5; D possibly corresponds to TRBD1 (6 bases). This CDR3 comprises 14 residues. CDR1 is SGHRS, CDR2 YFSETQ, per germline. V gave up 4 bases and J gave up 3 bases, with 13 bases separating them. CDR3 amino acids: CASSLAQGEETQYF. The CDR3, as DNA: TGCGCCAGCAGCCTCGCACAGGGAGAAGAGACCCAGTACTTC.

J is TRBJ2-1 and V is TRBV20-1; 9 nucleotides match TRBD2. The CDR3 runs to 15 residues. Per germline, CDR1 DFQATT and CDR2 SNEGSKA (reference sequence). Trimming at V came to 6 bases and at J to 2 bases, leaving 8 bases not matched to a gene. The chain's CDR3 is CSAIQTSGTYNEQFF. The CDR3 DNA is TGCAGTGCCATCCAGACTAGCGGAACCTACAATGAGCAGTTCTTC.

This clonotype was recorded a few times. The chain carries TRBV12-3 or TRBV12-4 and TRBJ2-1, with 8 nucleotides matching TRBD2. V was pared by 1 base and J by 9 bases, with 11 bases of the junction left unmatched. The CDR3 runs 16 residues. For the CDR3, the DNA is TGTGCCAGCAGTTTAGATGGGGTAGCGGGGTCTTCTGAGCAGTTCTTC. Protein: CASSLDGVAGSSEQFF.

This clonotype was observed many times. V is TRBV12-3 or TRBV12-4 and J is TRBJ1-1, with D unresolved. Trimming took off 8 bases at V and 1 base at J, with 11 bases between the two ends. This CDR3 contains 13 residues. The CDR3 sequence is CASQNPGNTEAFF. CDR3 coding DNA: TGTGCCAGCCAAAATCCAGGGAACACTGAAGCTTTCTTT.

V usage is TRBV12-3 or TRBV12-4 and J usage is TRBJ2-4; the D gene is possibly TRBD1 (5 bases). Trimming took 1 base from V and 1 from J, leaving 14 bases between them. The CDR3 has 17 amino acids. CDR3 nucleotides: TGTGCCAGCAGTTTAGTACCCAGGGCGGTTGCCAAAAACATTCAGTACTTC. Translation gives CASSLVPRAVAKNIQYF.

V usage is TRBV27 and J usage is TRBJ2-3; D perhaps matches TRBD1 (8 bases). Looked up from germline, CDR1 is MNHEY and CDR2 is SMNVEV (reference sequence). V lost 5 bases, J lost 4 bases, and 16 bases lay in between. This CDR3 contains 15 residues. The CDR3 region is CASSMWTGRADTQYF. The DNA for the CDR3 is TGTGCCAGCAGTATGTGGACAGGGAGGGCAGATACGCAGTATTTT.